The rows below give T cell receptor beta chains drawn from one sample of a study of blood T cell repertoires in COVID-19. The method was immunoSEQ multiplex PCR; TCRdb's version includes in-frame clones alone and lacks a portion of them. The sample lists about 130,000 clones; roughly 84% were seen once. The specimen sequenced was peripheral blood. Every receptor here comes from a man aged 55 to 70 with acute or convalescent COVID-19. Both conserved end residues are part of each CDR3. A D gene is named only where the DNA matches it firmly. Size is omitted from some rows. Given values are once, few, many or a class for expanded clones.

V: TRBV11-2; size: NA; J: TRBJ1-6; length: 15; D: NA; DNA: TGTGCCAGCAGCTTAACGGGGGGGACTTTCTCACCCCTCCACTTT; CDR3: CASSLTGGTFSPLHF
V: TRBV7-3; size: many; J: TRBJ1-1; length: 14; D: TRBD1; DNA: TGTGCCAGCAGCTTATGGCAGGGGGCCGGAGAAGCTTTCTTT; CDR3: CASSLWQGAGEAFF
V: TRBV10-3; size: NA; J: TRBJ2-1; length: 11; D: NA; DNA: TGTGCCATCAGTACGACAGATGAGCAGTTCTTC; CDR3: CAISTTDEQFF
V: TRBV7-7; size: NA; J: TRBJ2-1; length: 15; D: NA; DNA: TGTGCCAGCAGCCAGACAGCTACACCCTACAATGAGCAGTTCTTC; CDR3: CASSQTATPYNEQFF
V: TRBV27; size: NA; J: TRBJ2-2; length: 15; D: NA; DNA: TGTGCCAGCAGCTCAACCCGACAGCACACCGGGGAGCTGTTTTTT; CDR3: CASSSTRQHTGELFF
V: TRBV11-2; size: NA; J: TRBJ2-1; length: 17; D: TRBD2; DNA: TGTGCCAGCAGCCCAGGAGGTGCTAGCGGGGGAAACAATGAGCAGTTCTTC; CDR3: CASSPGGASGGNNEQFF
V: TRBV24-1; size: NA; J: TRBJ2-1; length: 15; D: TRBD2; DNA: TGTGCCACCAGTGACCCTAGCGGGAGTTACAATGAGCAGTTCTTC; CDR3: CATSDPSGSYNEQFF
V: TRBV9; size: NA; J: TRBJ2-7; length: 16; D: NA; DNA: TGTGCCAGCAGCGTAGCGGCGCAGGCCCTCTCCTACGAGCAGTACTTC; CDR3: CASSVAAQALSYEQYF
V: TRBV1; size: NA; J: TRBJ2-5; length: 20; D: NA; DNA: TGCACCAGCAGCCAAGGCCCTGAGCGGTCTAGCGGGAGGGTGGAAGAGACCCAGTACTTC; CDR3: CTSSQGPERSSGRVEETQYF
V: TRBV24-1; size: NA; J: TRBJ2-3; length: 15; D: TRBD1; DNA: TGTGCCACCAGTGAGGCCGGGACAGGGGCAGATACGCAGTATTTT; CDR3: CATSEAGTGADTQYF
V: TRBV30; size: once; J: TRBJ1-2; length: 11; D: NA; DNA: TGTGCCTGGATAAATAACTATGGCTACACCTTC; CDR3: CAWINNYGYTF
V: TRBV5-1; size: NA; J: TRBJ2-7; length: 15; D: NA; DNA: TGCGCCAGCAGCTTGGCGCGGGACGTATTAAGGGAGCAGTACTTC; CDR3: CASSLARDVLREQYF
V: TRBV10-3; size: NA; J: TRBJ2-7; length: 13; D: TRBD1; DNA: TGTGCCATCACCCGACAGGGGGGTTACGAGCAGTACTTC; CDR3: CAITRQGGYEQYF
V: TRBV19; size: NA; J: TRBJ1-6; length: 15; D: TRBD1; DNA: TGTGCCAGTAGCCCTGGACAGGGCCGCAATTCACCCCTCCACTTT; CDR3: CASSPGQGRNSPLHF
V: TRBV11-2; size: once; J: TRBJ1-1; length: 17; D: TRBD1; DNA: TGTGCCAGCAGCTCTGGACAGGGGAGGGCGATGAACACTGAAGCTTTCTTT; CDR3: CASSSGQGRAMNTEAFF
V: TRBV5-5; size: NA; J: TRBJ2-1; length: 16; D: NA; DNA: TGTGCCAGCAGCTTGGTTGGCGGATACTACTACAATGAGCAGTTCTTC; CDR3: CASSLVGGYYYNEQFF
V: TRBV3-1/TRBV3-2; size: NA; J: TRBJ1-2; length: 16; D: NA; DNA: TGTGCCAGCAGCCACCTTGGTGCGGGGGGGGACTATGGCTACACCTTC; CDR3: CASSHLGAGGDYGYTF
V: TRBV15; size: NA; J: TRBJ1-5; length: 18; D: TRBD1; DNA: TGTGCCACCAGCAGAGATGCCTTTCAACAGGGGATCTCTCAGCCCCAGCATTTT; CDR3: CATSRDAFQQGISQPQHF
V: TRBV2; size: NA; J: TRBJ1-1; length: 15; D: NA; DNA: TGTGCCAGCACCATAAGCGGGGCTGTCAGCGGAGGAGCTTTCTTT; CDR3: CASTISGAVSGGAFF
V: TRBV6-5; size: NA; J: TRBJ2-7; length: 15; D: NA; DNA: TGTGCCAGCAGTTACTTGGGTCCGGGATCCTACGAGCAGTACTTC; CDR3: CASSYLGPGSYEQYF
V: TRBV7-3; size: NA; J: TRBJ2-1; length: 18; D: NA; DNA: TGTGCCAGCAGCTTAAGTTCGTCGACTAGTAGGACCTACAATGAGCAGTTCTTC; CDR3: CASSLSSSTSRTYNEQFF
V: TRBV6-4; size: NA; J: TRBJ1-5; length: 13; D: TRBD1; DNA: TGTGCCAGCAGTGCCGACAGGGATCAGCCCCAGCATTTT; CDR3: CASSADRDQPQHF
V: TRBV4-2; size: NA; J: TRBJ2-5; length: 14; D: TRBD2; DNA: TGTGCCAGCAGCCGGTCCGGGGGGCAAGAGACCCAGTACTTC; CDR3: CASSRSGGQETQYF
V: TRBV24-1; size: once; J: TRBJ1-2; length: 13; D: NA; DNA: TGTGCCACCAGTGCAGGGGCATCATGGGGCTACACCTTC; CDR3: CATSAGASWGYTF
V: TRBV3-1/TRBV3-2; size: NA; J: TRBJ2-2; length: 20; D: TRBD2; DNA: TGTGCCAGCAGCCAAGGCCTGACTAGCGGGGGGAACGCGAACACCGGGGAGCTGTTTTTT; CDR3: CASSQGLTSGGNANTGELFF
V: TRBV5-1; size: NA; J: TRBJ2-5; length: 18; D: TRBD2; DNA: TGCGCCAGCAGCTTGGGGGGACTAGCGGGAGGCGTACAAGAGACCCAGTACTTC; CDR3: CASSLGGLAGGVQETQYF
V: TRBV5-1; size: NA; J: TRBJ1-6; length: 16; D: NA; DNA: TGCGCCAGCAGCTTGGCCGGGACATACCAAGGATCACCCCTCCACTTT; CDR3: CASSLAGTYQGSPLHF
V: TRBV27; size: NA; J: TRBJ1-1; length: 14; D: TRBD1; DNA: TGTGCCAGCAGTTTATTCGGGACAGCAGGTGAAGCTTTCTTT; CDR3: CASSLFGTAGEAFF
V: TRBV5-1; size: few; J: TRBJ2-7; length: 13; D: NA; DNA: TGCGCCAGCAGCTCAGGGGCCCCCTACGAGCAGTACTTC; CDR3: CASSSGAPYEQYF
V: TRBV5-1; size: NA; J: TRBJ2-1; length: 18; D: TRBD2; DNA: TGCGCCAGCAGCTCTGGACTAGCGGGGTCCAGCTCCTACAATGAGCAGTTCTTC; CDR3: CASSSGLAGSSSYNEQFF
V: TRBV5-1; size: NA; J: TRBJ2-1; length: 15; D: NA; DNA: TGCGCCAGCAGCGGGAGTTTGAGCTCCTACAATGAGCAGTTCTTC; CDR3: CASSGSLSSYNEQFF
V: TRBV9; size: NA; J: TRBJ2-1; length: 14; D: NA; DNA: TGTGCCAGCAGCCCCACAGGGTCCCACAATGAGCAGTTCTTC; CDR3: CASSPTGSHNEQFF
V: TRBV21-1; size: NA; J: TRBJ2-7; length: 20; D: NA; DNA: TGTGCCAGCAGCAAAGTCCTCATTTGGACTAGCGGGACGAGCTCCTACGAGCAGTACTTC; CDR3: CASSKVLIWTSGTSSYEQYF
V: TRBV24-1; size: NA; J: TRBJ2-5; length: 14; D: TRBD1; DNA: TGTGCCACCAGTGATACAGGGGCTGGGGAGACCCAGTACTTC; CDR3: CATSDTGAGETQYF
V: TRBV3-1/TRBV3-2; size: once; J: TRBJ2-7; length: 16; D: TRBD2; DNA: TGTGCCAGCAGGCGGACTAGCGGGAGAGGGTCCTACGAGCAGTACTTC; CDR3: CASRRTSGRGSYEQYF
V: TRBV6-5; size: NA; J: TRBJ2-7; length: 13; D: NA; DNA: TGTGCCAGCTTAAGAAGGGGGGGGGACGAGCAGTACTTC; CDR3: CASLRRGGDEQYF
V: TRBV27; size: NA; J: TRBJ2-5; length: 15; D: NA; DNA: TGTGCCAGCAGTTTAGGTCTCGGGTACCAAGAGACCCAGTACTTC; CDR3: CASSLGLGYQETQYF
V: TRBV6-5; size: once; J: TRBJ1-3; length: 15; D: TRBD1; DNA: TGTGCCAGCAGTTCCCGGGACAGGGCAGGAAACACCATATATTTT; CDR3: CASSSRDRAGNTIYF
V: TRBV29-1; size: NA; J: TRBJ2-2; length: 14; D: TRBD1; DNA: TGCAGCGTTACGAAGACAGGGAGCACCGGGGAGCTGTTTTTT; CDR3: CSVTKTGSTGELFF
V: TRBV6-1; size: few; J: TRBJ2-7; length: 15; D: NA; DNA: TGTGCCAGCAGTGAAATACTCGGGGTTTCCTACGAGCAGTACTTC; CDR3: CASSEILGVSYEQYF
V: TRBV11-2; size: NA; J: TRBJ2-2; length: 16; D: NA; DNA: TGTGCCAGCAGCTTAGCGGCAGGGCCCGTCACCGGGGAGCTGTTTTTT; CDR3: CASSLAAGPVTGELFF
V: TRBV9; size: NA; J: TRBJ1-1; length: 15; D: NA; DNA: TGTGCCAGCAGCGTAGCCAGGGTCGGTGGTACTGAAGCTTTCTTT; CDR3: CASSVARVGGTEAFF
V: TRBV19; size: few; J: TRBJ2-7; length: 17; D: TRBD2; DNA: TGTGCCAGTAGCCAGTCGCGGACTAGTTCAGCGCCCTACGAGCAGTACTTC; CDR3: CASSQSRTSSAPYEQYF
V: TRBV19; size: NA; J: TRBJ1-1; length: 14; D: NA; DNA: TGTGCCAGTACCGTCAGGGGCGCAAACACTGAAGCTTTCTTT; CDR3: CASTVRGANTEAFF
V: TRBV24-1; size: NA; J: TRBJ2-1; length: 15; D: TRBD2; DNA: TGTGCCACCAGTCCCACTAGCGGCGAATACAATGAGCAGTTCTTC; CDR3: CATSPTSGEYNEQFF
V: TRBV30; size: NA; J: TRBJ1-2; length: 14; D: NA; DNA: TGTGCCTGGAGTGCCCTCCGGGCTCAGGGTGGCTACACCTTC; CDR3: CAWSALRAQGGYTF
V: TRBV11-2; size: NA; J: TRBJ2-3; length: 14; D: NA; DNA: TGTGCCAGCAGCGTGGACAGAAGCACAGATACGCAGTATTTT; CDR3: CASSVDRSTDTQYF
V: TRBV18; size: few; J: TRBJ1-1; length: 13; D: NA; DNA: TGTGCCAGCTCACCTTCAGGTAACACTGAAGCTTTCTTT; CDR3: CASSPSGNTEAFF
V: TRBV5-1; size: NA; J: TRBJ1-3; length: 15; D: NA; DNA: TGCGCCAGCAGCCCCTCAGCGCTGGTTGGAAACACCATATATTTT; CDR3: CASSPSALVGNTIYF
V: TRBV6-1; size: NA; J: TRBJ2-3; length: 18; D: TRBD2; DNA: TGTGCCAGCAGTGAAGCGCATTGGCTAGCGGGAGCAACAGATACGCAGTATTTT; CDR3: CASSEAHWLAGATDTQYF
V: TRBV6-1; size: NA; J: TRBJ1-5; length: 14; D: NA; DNA: TGTGCCAGCAGTGATCCTTATAGCAATCAGCCCCAGCATTTT; CDR3: CASSDPYSNQPQHF